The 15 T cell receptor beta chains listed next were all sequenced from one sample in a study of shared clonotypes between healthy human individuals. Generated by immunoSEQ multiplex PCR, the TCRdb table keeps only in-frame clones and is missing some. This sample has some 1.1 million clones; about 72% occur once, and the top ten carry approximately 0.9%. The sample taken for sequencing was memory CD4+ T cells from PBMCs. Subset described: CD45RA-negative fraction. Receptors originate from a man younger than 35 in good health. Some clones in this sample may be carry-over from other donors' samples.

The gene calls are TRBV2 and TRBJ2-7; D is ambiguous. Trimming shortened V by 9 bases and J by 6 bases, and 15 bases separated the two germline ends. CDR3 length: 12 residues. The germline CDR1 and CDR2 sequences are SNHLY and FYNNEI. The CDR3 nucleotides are TGTGCCAGTCCTGATCCGAAGGGCGAGCAGTACTTC. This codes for CASPDPKGEQYF.

The CDR3 region is CASGRGRLNTEAFF. CDR3 bases: TGTGCCAGCGGACGGGGACGGTTGAACACTGAAGCTTTCTTT. This chain joins TRBV11-2 and TRBJ1-1; possibly TRBD1 for D (5 bases). The V end lost 8 bases, the J end lost 0 bases, and 13 bases lay between the germline ends. CDR1 SGHAT and CDR2 FQNNGV come from the germline V gene. The CDR3 runs 14 residues.

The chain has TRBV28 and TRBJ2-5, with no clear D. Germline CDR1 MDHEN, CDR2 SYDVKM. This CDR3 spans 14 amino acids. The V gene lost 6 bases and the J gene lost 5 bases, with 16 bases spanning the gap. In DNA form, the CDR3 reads TGTGCCAGCAGGCCTGCCGCCCCTCAGGAGACCCAGTACTTC. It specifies CASRPAAPQETQYF.

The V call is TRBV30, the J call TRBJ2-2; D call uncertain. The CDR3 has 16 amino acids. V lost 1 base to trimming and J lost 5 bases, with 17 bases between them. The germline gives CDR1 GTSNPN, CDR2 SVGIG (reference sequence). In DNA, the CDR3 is TGTGCCTGGAGTGCCACCCGGGTCAGACCGACCGGGGAGCTGTTTTTT. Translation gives CAWSATRVRPTGELFF.

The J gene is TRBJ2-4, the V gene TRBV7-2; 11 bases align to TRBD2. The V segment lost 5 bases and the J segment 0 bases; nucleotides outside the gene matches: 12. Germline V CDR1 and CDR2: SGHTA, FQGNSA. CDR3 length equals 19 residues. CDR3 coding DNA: TGTGCCAGCAGCCGATCGGGACTAGCGGAAAATTTAGCCAAAAACATTCAGTACTTC. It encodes CASSRSGLAENLAKNIQYF.

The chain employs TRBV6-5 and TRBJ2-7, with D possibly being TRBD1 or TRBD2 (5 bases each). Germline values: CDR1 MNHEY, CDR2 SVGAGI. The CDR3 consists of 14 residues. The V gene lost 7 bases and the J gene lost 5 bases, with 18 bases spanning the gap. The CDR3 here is CASNPRGRRHEQYF. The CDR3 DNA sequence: TGTGCCAGCAACCCCCGGGGCAGGCGGCACGAGCAGTACTTC.

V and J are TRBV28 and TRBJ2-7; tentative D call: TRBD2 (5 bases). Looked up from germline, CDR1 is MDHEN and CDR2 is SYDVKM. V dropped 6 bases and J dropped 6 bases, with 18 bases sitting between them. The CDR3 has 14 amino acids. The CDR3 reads CASSPRTGLGEQYF. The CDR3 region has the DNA TGTGCCAGCAGCCCCCGGACTGGGCTGGGCGAGCAGTACTTC. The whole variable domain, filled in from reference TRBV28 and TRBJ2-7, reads DVKVTQSSRYLVKRTGEKVFLECVQDMDHENMFWYRQDPGLGLRLIYFSYDVKMKEKGDIPEGYSVSREKKERFSLILESASTNQTSMYLCASSPRTGLGEQYFGPGTRLTVT.

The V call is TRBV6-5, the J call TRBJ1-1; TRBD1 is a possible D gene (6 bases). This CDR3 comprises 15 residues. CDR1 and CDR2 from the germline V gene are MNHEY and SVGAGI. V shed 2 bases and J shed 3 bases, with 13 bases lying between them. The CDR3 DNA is TGTGCCAGCAGTTACAGCATTAGGGGGGACACTGAAGCTTTCTTT. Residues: CASSYSIRGDTEAFF.

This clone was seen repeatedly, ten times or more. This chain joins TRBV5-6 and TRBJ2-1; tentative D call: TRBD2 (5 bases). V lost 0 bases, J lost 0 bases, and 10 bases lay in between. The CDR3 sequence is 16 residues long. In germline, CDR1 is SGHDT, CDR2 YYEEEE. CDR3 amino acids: CASSLGSEYSYNEQFF. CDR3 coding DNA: TGTGCCAGCAGCTTGGGTAGCGAGTACTCCTACAATGAGCAGTTCTTC.

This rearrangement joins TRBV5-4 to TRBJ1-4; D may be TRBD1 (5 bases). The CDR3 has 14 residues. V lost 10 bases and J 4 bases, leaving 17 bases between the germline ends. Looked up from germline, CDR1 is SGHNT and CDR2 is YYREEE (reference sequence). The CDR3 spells CAFWGGSSNEKLFF. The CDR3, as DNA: TGTGCCTTCTGGGGGGGTTCGAGTAATGAAAAACTGTTTTTT.

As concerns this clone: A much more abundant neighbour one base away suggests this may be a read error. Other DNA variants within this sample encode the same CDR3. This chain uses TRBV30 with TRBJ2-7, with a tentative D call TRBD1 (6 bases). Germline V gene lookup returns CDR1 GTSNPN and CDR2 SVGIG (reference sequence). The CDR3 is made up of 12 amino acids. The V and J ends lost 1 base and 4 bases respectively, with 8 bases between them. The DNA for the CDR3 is TGTGCCTGGAGTGGGGGGCGGTACGAGCAGTACTTC. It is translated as CAWSGGRYEQYF.

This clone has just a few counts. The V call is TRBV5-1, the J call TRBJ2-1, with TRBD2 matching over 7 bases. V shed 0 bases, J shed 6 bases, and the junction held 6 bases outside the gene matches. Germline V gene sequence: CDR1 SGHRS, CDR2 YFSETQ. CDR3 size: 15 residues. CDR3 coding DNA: TGCGCCAGCAGCTTGGTGGGCGGGAGCACCAATGAGCAGTTCTTC. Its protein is CASSLVGGSTNEQFF.

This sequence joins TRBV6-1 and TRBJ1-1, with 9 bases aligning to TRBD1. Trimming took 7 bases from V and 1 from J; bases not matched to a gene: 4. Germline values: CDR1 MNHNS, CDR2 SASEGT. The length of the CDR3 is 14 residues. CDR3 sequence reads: CASKDRGTNTEAFF. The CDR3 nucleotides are TGTGCCAGCAAAGACAGGGGGACGAACACTGAAGCTTTCTTT.

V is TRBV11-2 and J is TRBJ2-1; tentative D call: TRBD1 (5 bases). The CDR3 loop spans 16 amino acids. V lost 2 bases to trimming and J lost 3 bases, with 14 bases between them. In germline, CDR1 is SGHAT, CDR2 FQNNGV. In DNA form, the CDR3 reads TGTGCCAGCAGCTTAAGGGGCAGAGTCGGCTACAATGAGCAGTTCTTC. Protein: CASSLRGRVGYNEQFF.

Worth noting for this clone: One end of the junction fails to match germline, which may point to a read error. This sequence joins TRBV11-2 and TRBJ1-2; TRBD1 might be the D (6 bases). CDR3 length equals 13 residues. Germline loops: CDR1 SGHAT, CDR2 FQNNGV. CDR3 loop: CASSAGYLRGPPF. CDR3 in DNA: TGTGCCAGCAGCGCAGGGTATCTCAGGGGCCCCCCCTTC.